This T cell receptor beta chain was sequenced during a study of cytomegalovirus exposure and HLA in healthy donors. Findings of the study overall: TCR beta sequences numbering fewer than 20,000 were associated with HLA alleles at 0.05 false discovery rate in a later analysis. Reported findings show TCR beta sequences accurately forecast HLA-A and HLA-B alleles in most subjects. Later analysis suggested most CMV-associated TCR beta chains were HLA-restricted.

The V gene lost 4 bases and the J gene lost 0 bases, with 3 bases spanning the gap. CDR1 and CDR2 (germline): SGHNT, YENEEA. This CDR3 is 12 amino acids long. With respect to this clone: The target antigen is unknown.

Use of 60 Vbeta and 13 Jbeta primers characterized the PCR. Repertoires were generated with immunoSEQ multiplex PCR, while TCRdb's copy carries only in-frame clones and drops some. Among about 140,000 clones, 76% were seen once, and the ten largest hold 2.5% to 3.5%. The origin of this receptor is a man between 35 and 55 years old in good health and CMV-seronegative. The V call is TRBV11-3, the J call TRBJ1-1; D is unclear. The sample taken for sequencing was PBMCs. The CDR3 is CASSSMNTEAFF. Written as DNA, the CDR3 is TGTGCCAGCAGCTCAATGAACACTGAAGCTTTCTTT. Full variable domain (remainder filled in from reference TRBV11-3 and TRBJ1-1): EAGVVQSPRYKIIEKKQPVAFWCNPISGHNTLYWYLQNLGQGPELLIRYENEEAVDDSQLPKDRFSAERLKGVDSTLKIQPAELGDSAVYLCASSSMNTEAFFGQGTRLTVV.